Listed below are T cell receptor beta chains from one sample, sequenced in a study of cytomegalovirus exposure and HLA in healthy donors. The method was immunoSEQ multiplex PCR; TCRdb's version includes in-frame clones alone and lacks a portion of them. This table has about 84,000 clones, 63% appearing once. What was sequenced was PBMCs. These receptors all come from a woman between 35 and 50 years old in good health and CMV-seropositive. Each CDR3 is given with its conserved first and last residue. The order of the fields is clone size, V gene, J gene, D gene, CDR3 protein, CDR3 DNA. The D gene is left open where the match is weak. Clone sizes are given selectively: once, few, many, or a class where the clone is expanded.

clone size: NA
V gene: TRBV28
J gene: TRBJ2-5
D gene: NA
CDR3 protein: CASNGGMNQETQYF
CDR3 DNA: TGTGCCAGCAATGGAGGGATGAATCAAGAGACCCAGTACTTC

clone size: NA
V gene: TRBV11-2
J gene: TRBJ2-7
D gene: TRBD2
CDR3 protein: CASSFNSGRGSYEQYF
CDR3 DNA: TGTGCCAGCAGCTTTAATAGCGGGAGGGGGAGCTACGAGCAGTACTTC

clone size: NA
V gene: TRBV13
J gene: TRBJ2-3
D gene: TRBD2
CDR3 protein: CASSLGLAGGGDTQYF
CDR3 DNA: TGTGCCAGCAGCTTGGGACTAGCGGGAGGCGGGGATACGCAGTATTTT

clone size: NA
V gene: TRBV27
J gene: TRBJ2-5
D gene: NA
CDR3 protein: CASSKRQAQETQYF
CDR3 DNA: TGTGCCAGCAGTAAGCGACAGGCCCAAGAGACCCAGTACTTC

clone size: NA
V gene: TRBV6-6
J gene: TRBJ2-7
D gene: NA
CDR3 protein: CASTGIGNSRGGEQYF
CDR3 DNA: TGTGCCAGCACCGGAATTGGGAACTCAAGGGGTGGTGAGCAGTACTTC

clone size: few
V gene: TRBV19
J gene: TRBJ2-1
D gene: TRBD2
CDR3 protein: CASSTGTSGRVEQFF
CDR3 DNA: TGTGCCAGTAGTACCGGGACTAGCGGGAGGGTTGAGCAGTTCTTC

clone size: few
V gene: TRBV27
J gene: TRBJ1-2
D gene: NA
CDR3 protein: CASSPLGYGYTF
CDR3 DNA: TGTGCCAGCAGTCCTCTAGGCTATGGCTACACCTTC

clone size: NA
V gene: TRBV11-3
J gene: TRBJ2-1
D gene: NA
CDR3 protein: CASSLDGMLVNEQFF
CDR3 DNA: TGTGCCAGCAGCTTAGACGGTATGCTTGTCAATGAGCAGTTCTTC

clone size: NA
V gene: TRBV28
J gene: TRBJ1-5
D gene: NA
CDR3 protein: CASSTGNSNQPQHF
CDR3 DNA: TGTGCCAGCAGTACAGGGAATAGCAATCAGCCCCAGCATTTT

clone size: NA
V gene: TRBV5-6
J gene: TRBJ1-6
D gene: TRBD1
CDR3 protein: CASSRTGSNSPLHF
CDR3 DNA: TGTGCCAGCAGCCGGACAGGCAGTAATTCACCCCTCCACTTT

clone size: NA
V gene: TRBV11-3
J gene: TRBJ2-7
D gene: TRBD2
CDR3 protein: CASSLGLAGPYEQYF
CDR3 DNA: TGTGCCAGCAGCTTAGGACTAGCGGGGCCCTACGAGCAGTACTTC

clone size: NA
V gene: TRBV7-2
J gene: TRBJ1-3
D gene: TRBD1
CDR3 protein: CASSLSGTGAAGNTIYF
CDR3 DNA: TGTGCCAGCAGCTTGAGTGGGACAGGGGCCGCCGGAAACACCATATATTTT

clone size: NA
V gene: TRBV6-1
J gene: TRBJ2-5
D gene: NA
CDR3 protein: CASRVMDILQETQYF
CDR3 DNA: TGTGCCAGCAGGGTGATGGACATATTACAAGAGACCCAGTACTTC

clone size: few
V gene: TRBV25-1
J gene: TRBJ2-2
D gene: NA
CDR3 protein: CASSPPGVGTGELFF
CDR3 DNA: TGTGCCAGCAGTCCTCCGGGAGTGGGCACCGGGGAGCTGTTTTTT

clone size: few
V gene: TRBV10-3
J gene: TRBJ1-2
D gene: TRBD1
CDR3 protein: CAISESQQGEGGYTF
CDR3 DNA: TGTGCCATCAGTGAGTCGCAACAGGGGGAAGGAGGCTACACCTTC

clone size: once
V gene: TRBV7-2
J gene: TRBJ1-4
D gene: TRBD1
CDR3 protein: CASSLTGGTNEKLFF
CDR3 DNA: TGTGCCAGCAGCTTAACAGGGGGAACTAATGAAAAACTGTTTTTT

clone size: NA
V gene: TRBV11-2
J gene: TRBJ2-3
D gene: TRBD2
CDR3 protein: CASSTSGTKVDTQYF
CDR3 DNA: TGTGCCAGCAGCACTAGCGGAACGAAGGTGGATACGCAGTATTTT

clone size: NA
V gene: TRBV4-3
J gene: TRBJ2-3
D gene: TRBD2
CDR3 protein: CASSQVPSGMADTQYF
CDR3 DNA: TGCGCCAGCAGCCAAGTTCCTAGCGGGATGGCAGATACGCAGTATTTT

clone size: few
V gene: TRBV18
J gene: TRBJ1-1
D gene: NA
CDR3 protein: CASSPPERGMNTEAFF
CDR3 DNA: TGTGCCAGCTCACCACCGGAAAGGGGGATGAACACTGAAGCTTTCTTT

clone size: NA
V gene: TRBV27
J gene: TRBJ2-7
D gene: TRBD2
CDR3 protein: CASRPLGLAGDYEQYF
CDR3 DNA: TGTGCCAGCAGACCTCTCGGGCTAGCGGGAGACTACGAGCAGTACTTC

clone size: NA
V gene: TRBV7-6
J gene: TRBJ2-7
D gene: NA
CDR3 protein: CASSPGYEQYF
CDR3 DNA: TGTGCCAGCAGCCCCGGGTACGAGCAGTACTTC

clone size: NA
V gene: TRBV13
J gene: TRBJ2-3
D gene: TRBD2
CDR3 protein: CASSLRLAGVTDTQYF
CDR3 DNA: TGTGCCAGCAGCTTACGGCTAGCGGGAGTTACAGATACGCAGTATTTT

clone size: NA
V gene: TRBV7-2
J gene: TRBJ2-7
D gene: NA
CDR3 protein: CASSLNTMNYEQYF
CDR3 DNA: TGTGCCAGCAGCTTAAACACGATGAACTACGAGCAGTACTTC

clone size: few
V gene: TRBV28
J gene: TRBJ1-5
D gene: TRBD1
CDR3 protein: CASSPTGAGNQPQHF
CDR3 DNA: TGTGCCAGCAGTCCGACAGGGGCTGGCAATCAGCCCCAGCATTTT

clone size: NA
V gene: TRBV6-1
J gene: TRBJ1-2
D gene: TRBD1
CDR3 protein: CASSGDSSYGYTF
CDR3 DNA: TGTGCCAGCAGTGGGGACAGCTCCTATGGCTACACCTTC

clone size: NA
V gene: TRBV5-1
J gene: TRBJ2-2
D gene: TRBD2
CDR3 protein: CASSGEGALNGELFF
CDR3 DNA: TGCGCCAGCAGCGGGGAGGGCGCGCTTAACGGGGAGCTGTTTTTT

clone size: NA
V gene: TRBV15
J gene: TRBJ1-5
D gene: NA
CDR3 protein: CATSTEGYSNQPQHF
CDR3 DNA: TGTGCCACCAGCACCGAGGGATATAGCAATCAGCCCCAGCATTTT

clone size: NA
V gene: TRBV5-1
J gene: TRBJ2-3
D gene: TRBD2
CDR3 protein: CASSFTSGRGDTQYF
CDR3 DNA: TGCGCCAGCAGCTTCACTAGCGGGAGGGGCGATACGCAGTATTTT

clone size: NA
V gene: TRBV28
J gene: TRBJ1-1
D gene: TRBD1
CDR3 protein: CASSGRTGARNTEAFF
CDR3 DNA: TGTGCCAGCAGCGGTCGGACAGGGGCTAGGAACACTGAAGCTTTCTTT

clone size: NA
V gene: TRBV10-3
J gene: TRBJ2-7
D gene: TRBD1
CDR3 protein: CAISDLGQGAHYYEQYF
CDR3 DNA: TGTGCCATCAGTGATTTGGGACAGGGCGCGCACTACTACGAGCAGTACTTC

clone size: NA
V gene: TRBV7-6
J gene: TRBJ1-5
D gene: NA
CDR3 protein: CASSSLGDQPQHF
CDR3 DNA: TGTGCCAGCAGCTCCCTCGGGGATCAGCCCCAGCATTTT

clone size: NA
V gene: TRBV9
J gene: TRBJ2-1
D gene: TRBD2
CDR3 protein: CASSFGTSGRSYNEQFF
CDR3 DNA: TGTGCCAGCAGCTTCGGGACTAGCGGGCGCTCCTACAATGAGCAGTTCTTC

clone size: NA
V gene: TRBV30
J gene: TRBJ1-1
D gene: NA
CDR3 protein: CAWSVKGETGAFF
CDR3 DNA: TGTGCCTGGAGTGTAAAAGGGGAAACTGGAGCTTTCTTT

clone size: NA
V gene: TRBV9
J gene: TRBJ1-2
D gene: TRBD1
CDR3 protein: CASSDRQGMGYGYTF
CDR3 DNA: TGTGCCAGCAGCGACAGACAGGGAATGGGGTATGGCTACACCTTC

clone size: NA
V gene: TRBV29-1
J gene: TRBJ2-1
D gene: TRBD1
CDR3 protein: CSVDMGQGSEQFF
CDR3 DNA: TGCAGCGTCGACATGGGACAGGGGAGTGAGCAGTTCTTC

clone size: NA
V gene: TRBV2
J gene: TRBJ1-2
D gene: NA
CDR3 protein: CAESRAAYGYTF
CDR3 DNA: TGTGCCGAAAGCCGTGCTGCCTATGGCTACACCTTC

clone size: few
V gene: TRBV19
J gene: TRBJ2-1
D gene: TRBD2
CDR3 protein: CASSSTSGSFNEQFF
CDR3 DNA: TGTGCCAGTAGTTCGACTAGCGGGAGCTTCAATGAGCAGTTCTTC

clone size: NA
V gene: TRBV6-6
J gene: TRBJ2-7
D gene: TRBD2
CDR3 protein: CASSRPGEGEQYF
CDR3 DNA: TGTGCCAGCTCGCGCCCCGGGGAGGGCGAGCAGTACTTC

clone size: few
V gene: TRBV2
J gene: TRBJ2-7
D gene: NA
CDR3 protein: CASRGRFLSYEQYF
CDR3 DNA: TGTGCCAGCAGGGGCCGGTTCCTATCCTACGAGCAGTACTTC

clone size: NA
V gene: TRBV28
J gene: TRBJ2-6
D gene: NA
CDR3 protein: CASSSEGEFSGANVLTF
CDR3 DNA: TGTGCCAGCAGCAGCGAGGGGGAATTCTCTGGGGCCAACGTCCTGACTTTC

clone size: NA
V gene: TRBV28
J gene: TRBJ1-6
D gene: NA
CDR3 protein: CASRPAGANSPLHF
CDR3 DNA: TGTGCCAGCAGGCCGGCAGGGGCTAATTCACCCCTCCACTTT

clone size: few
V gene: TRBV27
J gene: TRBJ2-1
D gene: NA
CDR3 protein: CASSRGRNNEQFF
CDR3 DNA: TGTGCCAGCAGTCGTGGCCGAAACAATGAGCAGTTCTTC

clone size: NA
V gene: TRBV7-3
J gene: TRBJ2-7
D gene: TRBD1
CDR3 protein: CASSSLGTGDEQYF
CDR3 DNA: TGTGCCAGCAGCTCCCTTGGGACAGGGGACGAGCAGTACTTC

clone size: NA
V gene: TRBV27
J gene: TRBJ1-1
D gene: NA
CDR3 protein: CASMRFDSTEAFF
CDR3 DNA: TGTGCCAGCATGAGGTTCGATAGCACTGAAGCTTTCTTT

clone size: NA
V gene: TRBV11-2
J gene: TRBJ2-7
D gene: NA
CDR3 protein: CASRSPGRREAYEQYF
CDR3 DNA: TGTGCCAGCAGGTCCCCGGGGAGGCGAGAGGCCTACGAGCAGTACTTC

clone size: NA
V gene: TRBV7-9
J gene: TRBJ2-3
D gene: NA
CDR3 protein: CASNLGGGNTDTQYF
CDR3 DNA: TGTGCCAGCAACCTAGGAGGAGGGAACACAGATACGCAGTATTTT

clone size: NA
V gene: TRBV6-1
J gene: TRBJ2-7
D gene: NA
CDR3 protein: CASSDFGVAVSYEQYF
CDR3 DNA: TGTGCCAGCAGTGATTTTGGAGTAGCGGTCTCCTACGAGCAGTACTTC

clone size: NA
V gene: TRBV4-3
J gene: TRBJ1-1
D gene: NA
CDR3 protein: CASSSGSGTEAFF
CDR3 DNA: TGCGCCAGCAGTTCCGGATCGGGCACTGAAGCTTTCTTT

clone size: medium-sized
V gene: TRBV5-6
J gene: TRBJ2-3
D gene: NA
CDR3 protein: CASSLDTSYTDTQYF
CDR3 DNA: TGTGCCAGCAGCTTGGATACGAGCTACACAGATACGCAGTATTTT

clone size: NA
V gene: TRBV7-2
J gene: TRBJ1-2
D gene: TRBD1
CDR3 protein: CASSNGQGGGYTF
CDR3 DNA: TGTGCCAGCAGCAACGGACAGGGTGGGGGCTACACCTTC

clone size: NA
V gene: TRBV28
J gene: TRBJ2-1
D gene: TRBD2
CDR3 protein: CASTHGQRDGEQFF
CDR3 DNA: TGTGCCAGCACACACGGGCAGCGGGACGGTGAGCAGTTCTTC